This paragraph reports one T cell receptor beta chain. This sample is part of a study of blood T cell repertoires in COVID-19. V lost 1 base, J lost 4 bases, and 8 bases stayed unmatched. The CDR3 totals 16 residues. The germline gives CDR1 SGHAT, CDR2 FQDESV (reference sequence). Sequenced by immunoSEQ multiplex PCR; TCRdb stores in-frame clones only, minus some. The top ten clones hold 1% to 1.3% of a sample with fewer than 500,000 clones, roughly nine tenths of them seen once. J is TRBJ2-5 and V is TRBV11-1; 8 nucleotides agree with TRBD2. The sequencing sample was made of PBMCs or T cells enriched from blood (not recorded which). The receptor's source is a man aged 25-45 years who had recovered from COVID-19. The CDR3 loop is CASSLEGLGGAETQYF. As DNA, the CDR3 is TGTGCCAGCAGCTTAGAGGGACTAGGTGGGGCAGAGACCCAGTACTTC.